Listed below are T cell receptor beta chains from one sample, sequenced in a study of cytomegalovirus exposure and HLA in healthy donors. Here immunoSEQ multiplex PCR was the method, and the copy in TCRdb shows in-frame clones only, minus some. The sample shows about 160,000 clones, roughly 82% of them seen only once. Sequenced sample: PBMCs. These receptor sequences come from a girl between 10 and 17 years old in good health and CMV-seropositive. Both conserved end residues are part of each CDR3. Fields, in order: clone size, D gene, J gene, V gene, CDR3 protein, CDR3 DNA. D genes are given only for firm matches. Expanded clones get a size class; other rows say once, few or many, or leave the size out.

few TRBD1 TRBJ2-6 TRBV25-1 CASSEYLTGAGANVLTF TGTGCCAGCAGTGAATATTTGACAGGGGCTGGGGCCAACGTCCTGACTTTC
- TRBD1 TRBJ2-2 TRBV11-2 CASSLGTGVVSGELFF TGTGCCAGCAGCTTAGGGACAGGGGTGGTCTCCGGGGAGCTGTTTTTT
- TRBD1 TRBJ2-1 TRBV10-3 CAISTGTVGRADEQFF TGTGCCATCAGCACCGGGACAGTCGGTCGTGCCGATGAGCAGTTCTTC
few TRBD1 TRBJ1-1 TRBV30 CAWSLSRGPGTEAFF TGTGCCTGGAGTCTATCGAGGGGGCCGGGCACTGAAGCTTTCTTT
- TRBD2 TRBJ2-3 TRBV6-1 CASSESSGGADTQYF TGTGCCAGCAGTGAAAGTAGCGGGGGGGCAGATACGCAGTATTTT
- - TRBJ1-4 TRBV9 CASSVGSGVGEKLFF TGTGCCAGCAGCGTAGGGTCCGGGGTGGGAGAAAAACTGTTTTTT
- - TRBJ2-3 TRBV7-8 CASSSGHITDTQYF TGTGCCAGCAGCTCTGGGCACATCACAGATACGCAGTATTTT
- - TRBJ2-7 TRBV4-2 CASSQDPPARARVYEQYF TGTGCCAGCAGCCAAGATCCCCCGGCCAGGGCCCGGGTCTACGAGCAGTACTTC
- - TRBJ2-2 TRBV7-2 CASSLVPAGELFF TGTGCCAGCAGCTTAGTCCCCGCCGGGGAGCTGTTTTTT
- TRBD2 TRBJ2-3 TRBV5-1 CASSPGGDYFTDTQYF TGCGCCAGCAGCCCCGGGGGGGACTACTTCACAGATACGCAGTATTTT
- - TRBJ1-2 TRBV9 CASSSPGGYTF TGTGCCAGCAGTTCACCGGGGGGCTACACCTTC
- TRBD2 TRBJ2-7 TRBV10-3 CAISELADSYEQYF TGTGCCATCAGTGAGCTAGCGGACTCCTACGAGCAGTACTTC
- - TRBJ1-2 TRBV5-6 CASTQPRTVVNYGYTF TGTGCCAGCACCCAACCTCGGACTGTCGTTAACTATGGCTACACCTTC
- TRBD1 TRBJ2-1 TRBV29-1 CSVADDRGSTEQFF TGCAGCGTGGCCGACGACAGGGGGAGTACGGAGCAGTTCTTC
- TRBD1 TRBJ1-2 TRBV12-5 CASGFGTGDYGYTF TGTGCTAGTGGTTTTGGGACAGGAGACTATGGCTACACCTTC
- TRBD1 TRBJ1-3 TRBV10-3 CAIRQGSGNTIYF TGTGCCATACGACAGGGATCGGGAAACACCATATATTTT
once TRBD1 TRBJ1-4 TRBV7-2 CASSSTPYLGQGPGKLFF TGTGCCAGCAGCTCAACTCCATACTTGGGACAGGGTCCGGGGAAACTGTTTTTT
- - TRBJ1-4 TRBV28 CASRRGGGHGTNEKLFF TGTGCCAGCAGGCGGGGGGGAGGGCACGGAACTAATGAAAAACTGTTTTTT
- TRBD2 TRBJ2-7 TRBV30 CAYTVPGGYEQYF TGTGCCTACACAGTTCCGGGGGGCTACGAGCAGTACTTC
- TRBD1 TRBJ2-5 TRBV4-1 CASSQDATGGQETQYF TGCGCCAGCAGCCAAGATGCGACAGGGGGCCAAGAGACCCAGTACTTC
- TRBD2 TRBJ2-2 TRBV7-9 CASRPPSQRGGAVGELFF TGTGCCAGCCGCCCGCCCTCCCAGCGGGGGGGCGCGGTCGGGGAGCTGTTTTTT
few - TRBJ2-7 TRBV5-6 CASSSGLTYEQYF TGTGCCAGCAGCTCGGGACTCACCTACGAGCAGTACTTC
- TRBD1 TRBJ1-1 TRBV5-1 CASSSLTGGKAFF TGCGCCAGCAGCTCCTTGACAGGGGGGAAAGCTTTCTTT